Listed below are T cell receptor beta chains from one sample, sequenced in a study of cytomegalovirus exposure and HLA in healthy donors. Using immunoSEQ multiplex PCR, the repertoire was profiled, and TCRdb retains in-frame clones only, with some absent. The sample lists 98,000 or so clones; more than 65% were seen once. Sequenced input: PBMCs. The receptors were sampled from a human donor in good health. The CDR3 runs from the conserved cysteine through the conserved F or W. D genes are given only for firm matches. Clone size is shown for a subset of rows, as once, few, many or a class of expanded clone.

TRBV29-1	NA	TRBJ1-1	many	CSVRAREYTEAFF	TGCAGCGTACGGGCCAGGGAATACACTGAAGCTTTCTTT
TRBV5-1	TRBD1	TRBJ1-1	NA	CASSLQQGACVAFF	TGCGCCAGCAGCCTCCAACAGGGGGCATGCGTAGCTTTCTTT
TRBV19	NA	TRBJ1-2	NA	CASRTGSGVLHGYTF	TGTGCCAGTAGGACCGGATCAGGGGTTCTCCATGGCTACACCTTC
TRBV5-8	TRBD2	TRBJ2-3	NA	CASSLHSGGIDTQYF	TGTGCCAGCAGCTTACATAGCGGGGGGATAGATACGCAGTATTTT
TRBV7-8	NA	TRBJ1-2	NA	CASSPTGTGYGYTF	TGTGCCAGCAGCCCCACAGGGACCGGCTATGGCTACACCTTC
TRBV7-6	NA	TRBJ1-3	NA	CASSQTQQGSSGNTIYF	TGTGCCAGCAGTCAGACCCAGCAGGGGAGCTCTGGAAACACCATATATTTT
TRBV5-8	NA	TRBJ1-6	NA	CASSLGRENSPLHF	TGTGCCAGCAGCTTGGGACGGGAAAATTCACCCCTCCACTTT
TRBV5-4	NA	TRBJ2-7	NA	CASSFPKTGSEQYF	TGTGCCAGCAGCTTTCCAAAGACAGGTAGCGAGCAGTACTTC
TRBV5-1	TRBD1	TRBJ2-3	NA	CASSRDRVGDTQYF	TGCGCCAGCAGCAGGGACAGGGTTGGAGATACGCAGTATTTT
TRBV30	NA	TRBJ1-1	NA	CAWSVGGSREAFF	TGTGCCTGGAGTGTAGGCGGGAGTCGGGAAGCTTTCTTT
TRBV2	TRBD2	TRBJ2-1	NA	CASSRRSGGSSYNEQFF	TGTGCCAGCAGTCGACGAAGCGGGGGGAGCTCCTACAATGAGCAGTTCTTC
TRBV6-5	NA	TRBJ1-1	once	CATKNGNTEAFF	TGTGCCACGAAAAACGGGAACACTGAAGCTTTCTTT
TRBV19	TRBD1	TRBJ1-6	few	CASHRGTGTHSPLHF	TGTGCCAGTCACCGCGGGACAGGGACTCATTCACCCCTCCACTTT
TRBV5-1	NA	TRBJ1-1	NA	CASSLETGMAFF	TGCGCCAGCAGCTTGGAAACAGGGATGGCTTTCTTT
TRBV5-1	TRBD1	TRBJ1-6	many	CASSPSQGASPLHF	TGCGCCAGCAGCCCCTCCCAGGGGGCTTCACCCCTCCACTTT
TRBV9	NA	TRBJ2-1	NA	CASSVGRSSYNEQFF	TGTGCCAGCAGCGTAGGTAGGAGCTCCTACAATGAGCAGTTCTTC
TRBV25-1	NA	TRBJ1-3	few	CASTGSGNTIYF	TGTGCCAGCACGGGATCTGGAAACACCATATATTTT
TRBV7-6	TRBD2	TRBJ2-5	once	CASSLDLAGPQETQYF	TGTGCCAGCAGCTTAGACCTAGCGGGGCCCCAAGAGACCCAGTACTTC
TRBV19	TRBD1	TRBJ1-5	NA	CASSGGPGQPQHF	TGTGCCAGTTCAGGGGGACCCGGACAGCCCCAGCATTTT
TRBV4-1	NA	TRBJ2-3	NA	CASSQGSKGLARDTQYF	TGCGCCAGCAGCCAAGGCAGCAAGGGATTAGCGCGAGATACGCAGTATTTT
TRBV11-2	NA	TRBJ1-2	NA	CASSKTPGIPGGYGYTF	TGTGCCAGCAGCAAGACACCGGGGATTCCGGGGGGCTATGGCTACACCTTC
TRBV6-1	NA	TRBJ1-5	many	CASSRWGDQPQHF	TGTGCCAGCAGTCGGTGGGGGGACCAGCCCCAGCATTTT
TRBV11-2	NA	TRBJ2-7	few	CASSLGRGGKVYEQYF	TGTGCCAGCAGCTTAGGGAGGGGCGGGAAGGTCTACGAGCAGTACTTC
TRBV15	NA	TRBJ2-7	few	CATSSNSGSYEQYF	TGTGCCACCAGCAGTAATAGCGGATCCTACGAGCAGTACTTC
TRBV19	TRBD1	TRBJ1-5	NA	CASKATGESQPQHF	TGTGCCAGTAAGGCGACAGGGGAAAGTCAGCCCCAGCATTTT
TRBV6-1	NA	TRBJ2-3	once	CASSVMVRGTDTQYF	TGTGCCAGCAGTGTTATGGTCAGGGGCACAGATACGCAGTATTTT
TRBV6-5	TRBD1	TRBJ2-7	NA	CASSVTGGYEQYF	TGTGCCAGCAGTGTGACAGGGGGGTACGAGCAGTACTTC
TRBV6-4	TRBD2	TRBJ2-1	NA	CASSFEGTSGTEQFF	TGTGCCAGCAGTTTTGAGGGGACTAGCGGGACAGAGCAGTTCTTC
TRBV5-5	NA	TRBJ1-2	few	CASSLDPRGYTF	TGTGCCAGCAGCTTGGACCCACGGGGCTACACCTTC
TRBV19	NA	TRBJ1-5	NA	CASSRLYSGGGQPQHF	TGTGCCAGTAGTCGACTATATTCCGGGGGTGGCCAGCCCCAGCATTTT
TRBV29-1	TRBD2	TRBJ2-5	NA	CSVDREGGVQETQYF	TGCAGCGTTGACCGGGAGGGAGGGGTCCAAGAGACCCAGTACTTC
TRBV7-2	TRBD2	TRBJ2-1	NA	CASSFPSGPISSYNEQFF	TGTGCCAGCAGCTTCCCTAGCGGGCCGATAAGCTCCTACAATGAGCAGTTCTTC
TRBV19	NA	TRBJ2-2	NA	CASSRRDGRIDTGELFF	TGTGCCAGTAGCCGCCGGGACGGGAGAATTGACACCGGGGAGCTGTTTTTT
TRBV29-1	TRBD1	TRBJ2-7	NA	CSVEGRTGREQYF	TGCAGCGTTGAAGGTCGGACAGGGCGTGAGCAGTACTTC
TRBV29-1	TRBD1	TRBJ1-3	NA	CSVATGGGENTIYF	TGCAGCGTTGCTACAGGGGGCGGCGAAAACACCATATATTTT
TRBV7-7	NA	TRBJ2-3	NA	CASSPQLASADTQYF	TGTGCCAGCAGCCCGCAACTAGCTTCCGCAGATACGCAGTATTTT
TRBV10-3	TRBD1	TRBJ2-1	NA	CAISGTGTADNEQFF	TGTGCCATCAGTGGTACCGGGACAGCAGACAATGAGCAGTTCTTC